This T cell receptor beta chain was sequenced during a study of shared clonotypes between healthy human individuals. Here immunoSEQ multiplex PCR was the method, and the copy in TCRdb shows in-frame clones only, minus some. In the table there are approximately 1,000,000 clones, 77% of which are singletons. Germline V gives CDR1 SGHNT, CDR2 YYREEE (reference sequence). Between the trimmed V and J ends, which lost 2 bases and 8 bases, there was a span of 13 bases. The CDR3 is 13 amino acids. Sequenced material: memory CD4+ T cells from PBMCs. Subset defined: CD45RA-negative fraction. The TCR originated in a man younger than 30 in good health. Some clones in this sample may be carry-over from other donors' samples. The genes are TRBV5-4 and TRBJ1-2; D is ambiguous. CDR3 nucleotides: TGTGCCAGCAGCTTCCCGGGCCGCCCGGGCTACACCTTC. This translates into CASSFPGRPGYTF.